These 17 T cell receptor beta chains share one sample of origin, sequenced in a study of cytomegalovirus exposure and HLA in healthy donors. Amplification used 60 Vbeta primers and 13 Jbeta primers. The protocol was immunoSEQ multiplex PCR, while the TCRdb copy is restricted to in-frame clones and leaves out a portion. The sample consists of 100,000 to 150,000 clones, about two thirds of them appearing once. Sequenced: PBMCs. The receptors derive from a human donor in good health.

Only a few counts were recorded for this clone. The chain has TRBV7-6 and TRBJ2-6; a weak D match, TRBD2 (6 bases). CDR1 and CDR2 (germline): SGHVS, FNYEAQ. There are 15 residues in the CDR3. V was pared by 2 bases and J by 2 bases, with 7 bases between. CDR3 residues: CASSLRGAGANVLTF. For the CDR3, the DNA is TGTGCCAGCAGCTTACGCGGGGCTGGGGCCAACGTCCTGACTTTC.

In the case of this clone: The junction departs from germline at one end; a sequencing error may be responsible. This chain uses TRBV7-9 with TRBJ2-7, with D maybe TRBD1 (6 bases). The CDR3 extends over 13 amino acids. Germline CDR1 SEHNR, CDR2 FQNEAQ (reference sequence). Here the CDR3 reads CSSSQPGEIEQYF. CDR3 sequence (DNA): TGTTCCAGCAGTCAACCAGGGGAAATCGAGCAGTACTTC.

The V and J genes are TRBV28 and TRBJ1-4; 8 bases match TRBD1. Losses at the gene ends were 11 bases for V and 2 bases for J; bases not matched to a gene: 10. Per the germline V gene, CDR1 is MDHEN and CDR2 is SYDVKM. The length of the CDR3 is 15 residues. The CDR3 spells CAARTGSTTNEKLFF. CDR3 DNA: TGTGCCGCCCGGACAGGGTCGACGACTAATGAAAAACTGTTTTTT. Full variable domain (rest looked up from reference TRBV28 and TRBJ1-4): DVKVTQSSRYLVKRTGEKVFLECVQDMDHENMFWYRQDPGLGLRLIYFSYDVKMKEKGDIPEGYSVSREKKERFSLILESASTNQTSMYLCAARTGSTTNEKLFFGSGTQLSVL.

This chain joins TRBV9 and TRBJ2-2; D is perhaps TRBD1 (5 bases). V was trimmed by 0 bases and J by 4 bases, leaving 10 bases between them. The germline gives CDR1 SGDLS, CDR2 YYNGEE. This CDR3 contains 15 residues. The CDR3 DNA sequence: TGTGCCAGCAGCGTAGAAGGGGTGGGCACCGGGGAGCTGTTTTTT. Encoded protein: CASSVEGVGTGELFF.

This clone was seen a few times. CDR3 sequence reads: CASSEVLAGEIQETQYF. CDR3 DNA: TGCGCCAGCAGTGAAGTACTAGCGGGGGAGATACAAGAGACCCAGTACTTC. The rearrangement uses TRBV10-1 and TRBJ2-5; 11 nucleotides match TRBD2. The CDR3 covers 17 residues. Germline V CDR1 and CDR2: WNHNN, SYGVQD (reference sequence). Germline trimming cut 3 bases from V and 2 bases from J; bases unmatched to any gene: 8.

J is TRBJ1-4 and V is TRBV7-9; 7 nucleotides line up with TRBD1. V trimming: 4 bases; J trimming: 3 bases; junction bases outside the gene matches: 5. CDR1 and CDR2 from the germline V gene are SEHNR and FQNEAQ (reference sequence). CDR3 size: 15 residues. CDR3 residues: CASSSTGAANEKLFF. The CDR3 DNA is TGTGCCAGCAGCTCTACAGGGGCGGCTAATGAAAAACTGTTTTTT.

The chain combines TRBV7-9 with TRBJ2-7; 7 nucleotides agree with TRBD2. The length of the CDR3 is 15 residues. Germline loops: CDR1 SEHNR, CDR2 FQNEAQ (reference sequence). J gave up 2 bases and V 1 base, and 5 bases lay outside the gene matches. The CDR3 DNA sequence: TGTGCCAGCAGCTTAGGGCCTAGCGGTACCTACGAGCAGTACTTC. Translated: CASSLGPSGTYEQYF.

This clone was picked up a small number of times. J is TRBJ1-6 and V is TRBV9; 7 bases are shared with TRBD1. Germline V gives CDR1 SGDLS, CDR2 YYNGEE. J was trimmed by 7 bases and V by 0 bases; bases with no gene match: 4. The CDR3 is made up of 15 amino acids. DNA of the CDR3: TGTGCCAGCAGCGTAGGAGGGACAGCCAATTCACCCCTCCACTTT. Encoded protein: CASSVGGTANSPLHF.

This clone was observed a few times. This chain links TRBV4-2 with TRBJ1-5; the match to TRBD1 covers 7 bases. The CDR3 is 16 residues long. Unmatched junction bases numbered 11, after V lost 1 base and J lost 8 bases. Germline-derived CDR1 and CDR2 are LGHNA and YNFKEQ. The CDR3 coding sequence is TGTGCCAGCAGCCAAGTGGGAACAGGGGATTTAGAGCCCCAGCATTTT. Translating it yields CASSQVGTGDLEPQHF.

The chain is built from TRBV28 and TRBJ2-5, with D hard to call. This CDR3 is 15 amino acids long. Germline CDR1 is MDHEN and CDR2 is SYDVKM. Trimming stripped 5 bases from V and 0 bases from J, with 13 bases between. The DNA of the CDR3 is TGTGCCAGCAGTCCCAATAGTGCGCACCAAGAGACCCAGTACTTC. Translated: CASSPNSAHQETQYF. The full variable domain, in which reference TRBV28 and TRBJ2-5 provide the parts outside the CDR3, is DVKVTQSSRYLVKRTGEKVFLECVQDMDHENMFWYRQDPGLGLRLIYFSYDVKMKEKGDIPEGYSVSREKKERFSLILESASTNQTSMYLCASSPNSAHQETQYFGPGTRLLVL.

The chain's CDR3 is CASSPGSLLITRQGYTF. The CDR3 DNA sequence: TGTGCCAGCTCACCAGGGAGCCTCCTAATCACGCGGCAGGGCTACACCTTC. The chain carries TRBV18 and TRBJ1-2; D is uncertain. CDR3 length equals 17 residues. Trimming removed 2 bases at V and 8 bases at J, with 24 bases between. Germline V gene sequence: CDR1 KGHSH, CDR2 LQKENI.

The V call is TRBV6-1, the J call TRBJ2-7; D remains ambiguous. Trimming stripped 7 bases from V and 2 bases from J, with 15 bases between. Per the germline V gene, CDR1 is MNHNS and CDR2 is SASEGT. There are 14 residues in the CDR3. CDR3 sequence (DNA): TGTGCCAGCACCCAACTGGGTAGCACCTACGAGCAGTACTTC. Translation: CASTQLGSTYEQYF.

The genes are TRBV27 and TRBJ1-5, with 11 bases fitting TRBD1. V dropped 0 bases and J dropped 7; count of bases not matched to a gene: 8. The CDR3 extends over 17 amino acids. Germline CDR1 reads MNHEY; CDR2 reads SMNVEV (reference sequence). The DNA for the CDR3 is TGTGCCAGCAGTTTATCGAGGGACAGGGGGTTGGTGCAGCCCCAGCATTTT. This sequence encodes CASSLSRDRGLVQPQHF.

This clone was observed a handful of times. The genes are TRBV7-2 and TRBJ2-7; D gene uncertain. Trimming took 6 bases from V and 2 from J, leaving 11 bases between them. There are 13 residues in the CDR3. The germline V gene has CDR1 SGHTA and CDR2 FQGNSA. The CDR3 DNA follows: TGTGCCAGCAGTAGGAGTAGAACCTACGAGCAGTACTTC. Amino acids: CASSRSRTYEQYF.

The chain has TRBV9 and TRBJ2-3; the D gene is possibly TRBD2 (5 bases). V lost 0 bases and J lost 4, with 9 bases in between. This CDR3 has 14 amino acids. Looked up from germline, CDR1 is SGDLS and CDR2 is YYNGEE. CDR3: CASSVAGRPDTQYF. DNA of the CDR3: TGTGCCAGCAGCGTAGCGGGAAGACCAGATACGCAGTATTTT. Using reference TRBV9 and TRBJ2-3 for the parts outside the CDR3, the full variable domain is DSGVTQTPKHLITATGQRVTLRCSPRSGDLSVYWYQQSLDQGLQFLIQYYNGEERAKGNILERFSAQQFPDLHSELNLSSLELGDSALYFCASSVAGRPDTQYFGPGTRLTVL.

The chain employs TRBV6-5 and TRBJ2-3, with 7 bases identical to TRBD2. The CDR3 is 13 residues long. The V and J ends lost 5 bases and 9 bases, in that order; junction bases with no gene match: 8. Germline lookup yields CDR1 MNHEY and CDR2 SVGAGI. CDR3 bases: TGTGCCAGCAGTGAAGCGCGGGGGTGGACGCAGTATTTT. Its protein is CASSEARGWTQYF.

The rearrangement uses TRBV15 and TRBJ1-6; no reliable D call. Trimming stripped 5 bases from V and 6 bases from J, with 17 bases between. There are 16 residues in the CDR3. Per the germline V gene, CDR1 is LNHNV and CDR2 is YYDKDF (reference sequence). CDR3 bases: TGTGCCACCAGCCCCCTAGGCGAAATTCCTAATTCACCCCTCCACTTT. Protein sequence: CATSPLGEIPNSPLHF.